A single sample is the source of the 16 T cell receptor beta chains below, sequenced in a study of human T cells and chemical hapten exposure. TCRdb re-derived calls from the RACE reads in MiXCR, one entry per CDR3 protein. The sample yields 65,000 to 90,000 distinct CDR3 sequences, about 15% seen once. Time point given: pre-sensitization, week 0. Sample treatment: therapeutic diphenylcyclopropenone sensitization with weekly scalp DPC. The sequenced sample was whole blood, obtained in connection with sensitization to the hapten diphenylcyclopropenone (DPC). The receptors shown here come from a woman aged 50 to 60 with alopecia areata. Some clones in this sample may be carry-over from other donors' samples.

This clonotype was picked up a small number of times. The chain links TRBV20-1 to TRBJ2-7; 8 nucleotides align to TRBD2. CDR3 length equals 13 residues. The V gene end was trimmed by 4 bases and the J gene end by 5 bases; junction bases not matched to a gene: 7. Per the germline V gene, CDR1 is DFQATT and CDR2 is SNEGSKA (reference sequence). CDR3 amino acids: CSAKREKGHEQYF. DNA for the CDR3: TGCAGTGCTAAGCGGGAGAAGGGCCACGAGCAGTACTTC.

The rearrangement uses TRBV29-1 and TRBJ2-7; TRBD2 might be the D (7 bases). The CDR3 is 12 residues long. The V and J ends lost 4 bases and 3 bases respectively, with 10 bases between them. Per germline, CDR1 SQVTM and CDR2 ANQGSEA. The CDR3 DNA is TGCAGCGTTGTGGGGGGGCACTACGAGCAGTACTTC. Protein sequence: CSVVGGHYEQYF.

The chain has TRBV12-3 or TRBV12-4 and TRBJ2-3, with TRBD2 as a possible D gene (6 bases). This CDR3 spans 15 amino acids. Trimming left V 2 bases short and J 1 base short, with 10 bases between. This CDR3 reads CASSLLAGRTDTQYF. The CDR3, as DNA: TGTGCCAGCAGTTTACTTGCGGGACGCACAGATACGCAGTATTTT.

This clonotype was observed a handful of times. The chain employs TRBV29-1 and TRBJ2-5; 10 bases match TRBD1. The germline gives CDR1 SQVTM, CDR2 ANQGSEA. The CDR3 totals 12 residues. V was pared by 7 bases and J by 1 base, with 0 bases of the junction left unmatched. CDR3 in DNA: TGCAGCGGGGACAGGGGCCAAGAGACCCAGTACTTC. Its translation: CSGDRGQETQYF.

The table lists this clonotype with many counts. The chain joins TRBV6-6 to TRBJ1-1, with TRBD1 as a possible D gene (5 bases). The CDR3 extends over 16 amino acids. Germline loops: CDR1 MNHNY, CDR2 SVGAGI (reference sequence). The V end lost 3 bases, the J end lost 1 base, and 15 bases lay between the germline ends. CDR3 bases: TGTGCCAGCAGTTATCTAAGGGGAAGTGGGAACACTGAAGCTTTCTTT. This encodes CASSYLRGSGNTEAFF.

This clonotype was detected ten times or more. The chain links TRBV14 to TRBJ2-1, with D possibly TRBD2 on 7 matching bases. The CDR3 covers 15 residues. Trimming removed 0 bases at V and 9 bases at J, with 15 bases between. Looked up from germline, CDR1 is SGHDN and CDR2 is FVKESK. The DNA for the CDR3 is TGTGCCAGCAGCCAAGAAGGGGGACTATCCTCTGAGCAGTTCTTC. It yields the protein CASSQEGGLSSEQFF.

This chain connects TRBV5-1 to TRBJ2-4, with D possibly TRBD1 on 5 matching bases. The CDR3 is made up of 13 amino acids. Germline CDR1 SGHRS, CDR2 YFSETQ. V shed 0 bases and J shed 6 bases, with 7 bases lying between them. DNA for the CDR3: TGCGCCAGCAGCTTGGCTGACAGAAACATTCAGTACTTC. It translates to CASSLADRNIQYF.

This clonotype was seen many times. CDR3: CSAGTRSSNYGYTF. The CDR3, as DNA: TGCAGCGCCGGGACGCGCAGCTCTAACTATGGCTACACCTTC. The V call is TRBV29-1, the J call TRBJ1-2; D is possibly TRBD1 (5 bases). CDR3 length equals 14 residues. The germline V gene encodes CDR1 SQVTM and CDR2 ANQGSEA. The V and J ends lost 7 bases and 0 bases respectively, with 15 bases between them.

On this clonotype itself: A much more abundant neighbour one base away suggests this may be a read error. The rearrangement links TRBV7-2 to TRBJ1-1; D unresolved. CDR3 length equals 13 residues. Germline CDR1 is SGHTA and CDR2 is FQGNSA. The germline V and J ends were trimmed by 5 bases and 3 bases, with 10 bases remaining between them. The CDR3 sequence: CASSRRADTEAFF. The CDR3 bases are TGTGCCAGCAGCAGGCGGGCGGACACTGAAGCTTTCTTT.

The rearrangement uses TRBV7-6 and TRBJ2-1; possibly TRBD1 for D (7 bases). Germline CDR1 reads SGHVS; CDR2 reads FNYEAQ. The CDR3 length is 15 residues. Trimming took off 2 bases at V and 4 bases at J, with 12 bases between the two ends. CDR3 DNA sequence: TGTGCCAGCAGCTTATCAGGGGGGATATACAATGAGCAGTTCTTC. Residues: CASSLSGGIYNEQFF.

The rearrangement joins TRBV10-2 to TRBJ2-3; TRBD2 agrees at 8 bases. Germline loops: CDR1 WSHSY, CDR2 SAAADI. The CDR3 sequence is 17 residues long. Trimming removed 6 bases from V and 2 bases from J; junction bases left unmatched: 13. The CDR3, as DNA: TGCGCCAGCAGAATAGCGGGGAGGAGGGGATACACAGATACGCAGTATTTT. Its translation is CASRIAGRRGYTDTQYF.

This clonotype was counted ten times or more. The rearrangement uses TRBV6-5 and TRBJ2-2; either TRBD1 or TRBD2 may supply D (5 bases each). V lost 1 base, J lost 0 bases, and 9 bases lay in between. The V gene's germline CDR1 is MNHEY and CDR2 SVGAGI. This CDR3 is 16 amino acids long. The CDR3 is CASSYYGTPNTGELFF. As DNA, the CDR3 is TGTGCCAGCAGTTACTACGGGACCCCGAACACCGGGGAGCTGTTTTTT.

CDR3 sequence reads: CASEPGEAYNEQFF. In DNA, the CDR3 is TGTGCCAGCGAGCCCGGGGAGGCATACAATGAGCAGTTCTTC. The chain joins TRBV11-2 to TRBJ2-1, with D possibly matching TRBD2 (6 bases). The CDR3 is made up of 14 amino acids. Trimming pared 8 bases from V and 4 bases from J, leaving 15 bases between. Per the germline V gene, CDR1 is SGHAT and CDR2 is FQNNGV.

J is TRBJ1-1 and V is TRBV12-3 or TRBV12-4; no definite D call. The CDR3 totals 13 residues. With 10 bases removed from V and 2 bases from J, the gap between germline ends came to 14 bases. This CDR3 reads CATEQQTNTEAFF. CDR3 in DNA: TGTGCCACTGAGCAGCAGACAAACACTGAAGCTTTCTTT.

The chain combines TRBV7-2 with TRBJ2-7; no definite D call. V was cut by 5 bases and J by 2 bases, with 13 bases left in between. Germline V gives CDR1 SGHTA, CDR2 FQGNSA. The CDR3 consists of 14 residues. The CDR3 spells CASSAVPEAYEQYF. CDR3 nucleotide sequence: TGTGCCAGCAGCGCCGTTCCCGAGGCCTACGAGCAGTACTTC.

This clonotype was detected many times. The genes are TRBV6-6 and TRBJ2-5; D gene uncertain. Trimming took 2 bases from V and 7 from J, leaving 8 bases between them. Germline V lookup: CDR1 MNHNY, CDR2 SVGAGI (reference sequence). The CDR3 length is 12 residues. The CDR3 sequence is CASSYGVGTQYF. The CDR3 DNA follows: TGTGCCAGCAGTTACGGGGTTGGGACCCAGTACTTC.